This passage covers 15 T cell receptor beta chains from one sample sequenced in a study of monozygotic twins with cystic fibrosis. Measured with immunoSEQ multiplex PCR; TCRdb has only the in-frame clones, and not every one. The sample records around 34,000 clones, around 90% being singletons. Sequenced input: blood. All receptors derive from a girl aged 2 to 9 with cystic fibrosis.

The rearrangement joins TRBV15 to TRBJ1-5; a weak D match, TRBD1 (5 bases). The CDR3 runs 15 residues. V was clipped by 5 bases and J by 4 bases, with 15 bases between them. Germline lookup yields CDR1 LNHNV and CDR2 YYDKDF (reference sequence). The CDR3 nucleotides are TGTGCCACCAGCGCTGTACAGGCCACGAATCAGCCCCAGCATTTT. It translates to CATSAVQATNQPQHF.

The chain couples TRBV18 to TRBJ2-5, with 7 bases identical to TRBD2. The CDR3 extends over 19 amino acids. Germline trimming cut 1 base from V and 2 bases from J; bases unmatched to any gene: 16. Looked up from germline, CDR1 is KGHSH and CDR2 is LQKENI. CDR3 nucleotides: TGTGCCAGCTCACCACTGCCAGGAGGGGAGGGGTTGAGGCAAGAGACCCAGTACTTC. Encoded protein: CASSPLPGGEGLRQETQYF.

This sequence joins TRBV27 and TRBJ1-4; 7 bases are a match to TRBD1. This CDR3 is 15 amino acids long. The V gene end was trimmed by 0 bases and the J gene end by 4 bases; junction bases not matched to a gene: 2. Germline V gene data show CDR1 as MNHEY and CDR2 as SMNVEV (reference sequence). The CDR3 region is CASSLSGGFNEKLFF. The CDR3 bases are TGTGCCAGCAGTTTATCAGGGGGCTTTAATGAAAAACTGTTTTTT.

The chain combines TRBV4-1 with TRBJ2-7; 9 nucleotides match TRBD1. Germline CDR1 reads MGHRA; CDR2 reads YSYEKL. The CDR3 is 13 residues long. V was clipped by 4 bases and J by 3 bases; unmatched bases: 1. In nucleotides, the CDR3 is TGCGCCAGCAGCCGGGGACAGGGCTACGAGCAGTACTTC. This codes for CASSRGQGYEQYF.

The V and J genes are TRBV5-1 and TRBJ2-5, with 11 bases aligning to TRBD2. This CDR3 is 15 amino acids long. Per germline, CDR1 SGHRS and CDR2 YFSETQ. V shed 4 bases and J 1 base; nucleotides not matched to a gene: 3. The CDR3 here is CASSGGTSGQETQYF. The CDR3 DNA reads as TGCGCCAGCAGCGGAGGGACTAGCGGCCAAGAGACCCAGTACTTC.

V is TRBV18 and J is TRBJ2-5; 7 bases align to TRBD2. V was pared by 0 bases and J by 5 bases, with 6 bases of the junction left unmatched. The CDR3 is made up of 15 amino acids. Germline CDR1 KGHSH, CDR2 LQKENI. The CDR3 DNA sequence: TGTGCCAGCTCACCACCCGAAACTAGCGTGGAGACCCAGTACTTC. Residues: CASSPPETSVETQYF.

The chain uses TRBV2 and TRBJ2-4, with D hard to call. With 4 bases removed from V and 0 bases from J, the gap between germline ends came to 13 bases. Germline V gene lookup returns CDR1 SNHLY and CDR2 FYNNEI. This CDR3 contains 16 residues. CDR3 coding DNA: TGTGCCAGCAGTGGCGCGCCTTTACGAGCCAAAAACATTCAGTACTTC. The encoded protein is CASSGAPLRAKNIQYF.

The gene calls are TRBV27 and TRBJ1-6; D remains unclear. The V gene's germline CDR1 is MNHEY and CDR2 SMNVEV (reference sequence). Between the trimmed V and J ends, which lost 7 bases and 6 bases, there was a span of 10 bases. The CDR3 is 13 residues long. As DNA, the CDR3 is TGTGCCAGCACCAACTGGGGTAATTCACCCCTCCACTTT. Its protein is CASTNWGNSPLHF.

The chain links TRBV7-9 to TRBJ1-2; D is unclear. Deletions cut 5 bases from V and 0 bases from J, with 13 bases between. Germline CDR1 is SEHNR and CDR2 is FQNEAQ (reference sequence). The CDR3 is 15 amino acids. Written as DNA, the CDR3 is TGTGCCAGCAGCCCAATGGGCCAGACTAACTATGGCTACACCTTC. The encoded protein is CASSPMGQTNYGYTF. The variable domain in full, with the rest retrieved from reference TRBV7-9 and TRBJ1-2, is DTGVSQNPRHKITKRGQNVTFRCDPISEHNRLYWYRQTLGQGPEFLTYFQNEAQLEKSRLLSDRFSAERPKGSFSTLEIQRTEQGDSAMYLCASSPMGQTNYGYTFGSGTRLTVV.

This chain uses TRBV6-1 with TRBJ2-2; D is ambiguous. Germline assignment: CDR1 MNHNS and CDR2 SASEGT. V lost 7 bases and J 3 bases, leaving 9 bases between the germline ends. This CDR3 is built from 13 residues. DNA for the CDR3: TGTGCCAGCATTCTAGGGTACACCGGGGAGCTGTTTTTT. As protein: CASILGYTGELFF.

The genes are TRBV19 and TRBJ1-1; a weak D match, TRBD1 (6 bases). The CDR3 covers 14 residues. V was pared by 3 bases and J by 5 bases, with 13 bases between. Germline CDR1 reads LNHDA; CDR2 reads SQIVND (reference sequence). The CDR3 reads CASSIGTPPTEAFF. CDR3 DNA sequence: TGTGCCAGTAGTATCGGGACACCGCCGACTGAAGCTTTCTTT. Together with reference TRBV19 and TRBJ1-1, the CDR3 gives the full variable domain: DGGITQSPKYLFRKEGQNVTLSCEQNLNHDAMYWYRQDPGQGLRLIYYSQIVNDFQKGDIAEGYSVSREKKESFPLTVTSAQKNPTAFYLCASSIGTPPTEAFFGQGTRLTVV.

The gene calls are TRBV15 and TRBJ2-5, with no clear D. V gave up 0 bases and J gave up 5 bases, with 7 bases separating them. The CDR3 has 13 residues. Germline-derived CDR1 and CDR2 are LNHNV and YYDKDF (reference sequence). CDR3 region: CATSRDVGETQYF. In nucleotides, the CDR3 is TGTGCCACCAGCAGAGATGTTGGCGAGACCCAGTACTTC.

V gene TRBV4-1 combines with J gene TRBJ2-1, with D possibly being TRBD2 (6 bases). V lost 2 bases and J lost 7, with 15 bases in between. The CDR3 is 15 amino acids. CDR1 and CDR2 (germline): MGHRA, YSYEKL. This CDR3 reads CASSQFRSGENEQFF. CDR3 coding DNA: TGCGCCAGCAGCCAATTTCGTTCGGGAGAGAATGAGCAGTTCTTC.

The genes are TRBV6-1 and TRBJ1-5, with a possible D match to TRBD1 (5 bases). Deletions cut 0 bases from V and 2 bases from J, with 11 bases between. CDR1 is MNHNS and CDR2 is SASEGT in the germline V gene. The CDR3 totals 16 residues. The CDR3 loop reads CASSEAEGQGNQPQHF. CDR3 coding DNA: TGTGCCAGCAGTGAAGCGGAGGGGCAGGGCAATCAGCCCCAGCATTTT.

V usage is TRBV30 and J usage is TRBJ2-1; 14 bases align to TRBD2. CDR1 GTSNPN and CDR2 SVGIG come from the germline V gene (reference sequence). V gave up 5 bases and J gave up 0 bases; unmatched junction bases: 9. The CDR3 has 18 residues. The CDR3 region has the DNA TGTGCCTGGGCGACCGGACTAGCGGGAGGTCGCTCCTACAATGAGCAGTTCTTC. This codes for CAWATGLAGGRSYNEQFF.